The 20 T cell receptor beta chains in this list originate from one sample, sequenced in a study of control samples from healthy donors and cancer patients. The data were produced by immunoSEQ multiplex PCR, yet TCRdb's version contains in-frame clones alone and is incomplete. The table records around 63,000 clones, roughly 86% of them present only once. Sequencing used PBMCs. These receptors originate from a woman aged 45-60 years with head and neck cancer.

Points on this clone: At one end the junction does not follow the germline gene, possibly because of a read error. CDR3 in amino acids: CATSRDGQGLNTEAFF. CDR3 sequence (DNA): TGTGCCACCAGCAGGGATGGACAGGGATTGAATACTGAAGCTTTCTTT. The rearrangement uses TRBV15 and TRBJ1-1; 8 nucleotides align to TRBD1. The CDR3 contains 16 residues. Per the germline V gene, CDR1 is LNHNV and CDR2 is YYDKDF (reference sequence).

The rearrangement links TRBV6-5 to TRBJ2-2; D is perhaps TRBD1 (6 bases). Germline V gene data show CDR1 as MNHEY and CDR2 as SVGAGI. V gave up 7 bases and J gave up 6 bases, with 9 bases separating them. This CDR3 is 12 amino acids long. This CDR3 is CASNRASGELFF. Written as DNA, the CDR3 is TGTGCCAGCAACAGGGCCTCCGGGGAGCTGTTTTTT.

The chain is built from TRBV19 and TRBJ1-1, with D possibly being TRBD1 (6 bases). The length of the CDR3 is 15 residues. Trimming removed 3 bases at V and 4 bases at J, with 15 bases between. The germline CDR1 and CDR2 sequences are LNHDA and SQIVND (reference sequence). CDR3 coding DNA: TGTGCCAGTAGTATGGGGGGGGCGCTTAGCACTGAAGCTTTCTTT. Protein: CASSMGGALSTEAFF.

This clone was seen once. V gene TRBV20-1 combines with J gene TRBJ2-7; unclear D gene. V was trimmed by 0 bases and J by 4 bases, leaving 4 bases between them. The CDR3 runs to 11 residues. CDR1 is DFQATT, CDR2 SNEGSKA, per germline (reference sequence). CDR3 sequence (DNA): TGCAGTGCTAGAGAGAGGTACGAGCAGTACTTC. This translates into CSARERYEQYF.

The chain uses TRBV5-1 and TRBJ1-2; no clear D gene. This CDR3 has 15 residues. From germline, CDR1 is SGHRS and CDR2 YFSETQ. Trimming left V 4 bases short and J 6 bases short, with 19 bases between. Here the CDR3 DNA reads TGCGCCAGCAGCCCTCTGGTGGCAGCCAAGGATGGCTACACCTTC. This sequence encodes CASSPLVAAKDGYTF.

The chain has TRBV6-2 or TRBV6-3 and TRBJ2-7; D unclear. The germline V gene encodes CDR1 MNHEY and CDR2 SVGEGT. The CDR3 totals 15 residues. Deletions cut 0 bases from V and 2 bases from J, with 11 bases between. Here the CDR3 DNA reads TGTGCCAGCAGTTACTCAATCTCCCCCCCCTACGAGCAGTACTTC. It yields the protein CASSYSISPPYEQYF.

The chain is built from TRBV7-9 and TRBJ1-1; 10 bases are a match to TRBD1. V was pared by 3 bases and J by 3 bases, with 4 bases of the junction left unmatched. CDR3 size: 15 residues. Germline V gene data show CDR1 as SEHNR and CDR2 as FQNEAQ (reference sequence). The CDR3 DNA reads as TGTGCCAGCAGCTTTGGTGGACAGGGGGACACTGAAGCTTTCTTT. Translated: CASSFGGQGDTEAFF.

A word on this clone: Other nucleotide sequences in the sample specify the same CDR3. The genes are TRBV28 and TRBJ2-6, with D unresolved. V lost 3 bases, J lost 4 bases, and 4 bases lay in between. Per the germline V gene, CDR1 is MDHEN and CDR2 is SYDVKM. This CDR3 region has 13 residues. CDR3 DNA sequence: TGTGCCAGCAGTTTGTCCGGGGCCAACGTCCTGACTTTC. Protein sequence: CASSLSGANVLTF.

The gene calls are TRBV6-5 and TRBJ1-2; D perhaps matches TRBD1 (5 bases). Trimming removed 5 bases at V and 6 bases at J, with 13 bases between. Germline lookup yields CDR1 MNHEY and CDR2 SVGAGI. The CDR3 totals 13 residues. CDR3 nucleotides: TGTGCCAGCAGTCCCTCCAGGGTGAATGGCTACACCTTC. This gives the protein CASSPSRVNGYTF.

This chain connects TRBV19 to TRBJ2-7; D remains ambiguous. V lost 6 bases and J lost 9, with 15 bases in between. This CDR3 is built from 12 residues. The germline CDR1 and CDR2 sequences are LNHDA and SQIVND (reference sequence). This CDR3 is CASSQDDGWQYF. CDR3 nucleotide sequence: TGTGCCAGTAGCCAAGACGATGGTTGGCAGTACTTC.

Comment on this clone: The identical CDR3 is also encoded by other nucleotide sequences in the sample. The chain has TRBV18 and TRBJ1-1; no firm D call. CDR3 size: 13 residues. Trimming shortened V by 2 bases and J by 0 bases, and 4 bases separated the two germline ends. Germline V gives CDR1 KGHSH, CDR2 LQKENI. The DNA of the CDR3 is TGTGCCAGCTCACCAGGGTTGAACACTGAAGCTTTCTTT. This translates into CASSPGLNTEAFF.

The chain carries TRBV14 and TRBJ1-2, with D possibly being TRBD1 (5 bases). The V end lost 3 bases, the J end lost 4 bases, and 15 bases lay between the germline ends. CDR1 is SGHDN and CDR2 is FVKESK in the germline V gene. This CDR3 has 15 residues. The CDR3 loop reads CASSQGPGVLYGYTF. The CDR3 bases are TGTGCCAGCAGCCAGGGACCCGGGGTACTCTATGGCTACACCTTC.

The chain combines TRBV19 with TRBJ2-3; possible D gene TRBD2, 5 bases. V shed 3 bases and J shed 6 bases, with 13 bases lying between them. The CDR3 runs 14 residues. CDR1 and CDR2 from the germline V gene are LNHDA and SQIVND (reference sequence). The CDR3 DNA sequence: TGTGCCAGTAGTATCTCCCTAGCTGTGGATACGCAGTATTTT. Encoded protein: CASSISLAVDTQYF.

This clone was counted once. This CDR3 reads CASSLAGAGGNQPQHF. CDR3 nucleotides: TGTGCCAGCAGCTTAGCGGGGGCAGGGGGAAATCAGCCCCAGCATTTT. V usage is TRBV7-2 and J usage is TRBJ1-5; TRBD1 matches at 7 bases. V lost 0 bases and J lost 4; bases outside the gene matches: 6. Germline V lookup: CDR1 SGHTA, CDR2 FQGNSA. CDR3 length: 16 amino acids.

The chain has TRBV6-1 and TRBJ1-1, with a tentative D call TRBD1 (6 bases). CDR1 is MNHNS, CDR2 SASEGT, per germline. The CDR3 length is 16 residues. Trimming cost V 2 bases and J 7 bases, with 20 bases left between them. Here the CDR3 reads CASSESGTKVGGEAFF. In nucleotides, the CDR3 is TGTGCCAGCAGTGAATCCGGGACAAAGGTTGGGGGTGAAGCTTTCTTT.

The chain combines TRBV9 with TRBJ2-1, with 8 bases fitting TRBD2. The germline gives CDR1 SGDLS, CDR2 YYNGEE. V trimming: 5 bases; J trimming: 8 bases; junction bases outside the gene matches: 9. This CDR3 region has 14 residues. Here the CDR3 reads CASRGGGSHDEQFF. Here the CDR3 DNA reads TGTGCCAGCAGGGGCGGGGGGTCCCACGATGAGCAGTTCTTC.

The J gene is TRBJ1-6, the V gene TRBV6-4, with D hard to call. Germline V gives CDR1 MRHNA, CDR2 SNTAGT. The length of the CDR3 is 14 residues. Trimming cost V 4 bases and J 4 bases, with 8 bases left between them. The CDR3 spells CASSVDGYNSPLHF. CDR3 bases: TGTGCCAGCAGTGTGGACGGGTATAATTCACCCCTCCACTTT.

The chain has TRBV4-1 and TRBJ1-3; 7 bases match TRBD1. V was pared by 0 bases and J by 7 bases, with 6 bases of the junction left unmatched. The germline gives CDR1 MGHRA, CDR2 YSYEKL. The CDR3 spans 15 residues. The CDR3 is CASSQEDRPSNTIYF. The CDR3 DNA is TGCGCCAGCAGCCAAGAGGACAGGCCCTCGAACACCATATATTTT.

J is TRBJ1-6 and V is TRBV5-6; D is possibly TRBD1 (5 bases). CDR1 is SGHDT, CDR2 YYEEEE, per germline. The CDR3 has 14 residues. V lost 4 bases to trimming and J lost 7 bases, with 12 bases between them. CDR3 nucleotide sequence: TGTGCCAGCAGCCTTACCTCAGGGAATTCACCCCTCCACTTT. Its translation is CASSLTSGNSPLHF.

V and J are TRBV10-3 and TRBJ2-7; no reliable D call. The germline gives CDR1 ENHRY, CDR2 SYGVKD. V lost 5 bases and J lost 2, with 10 bases in between. This CDR3 has 13 amino acids. CDR3 sequence: CAISPGNAYEQYF. The CDR3 bases are TGTGCCATCAGTCCAGGAAATGCCTACGAGCAGTACTTC.